The 21 T cell receptor beta chains presented below share a single source sample, sequenced in a study of cytomegalovirus exposure and HLA in healthy donors. A multiplex PCR was run with 60 Vbeta primers and 13 Jbeta primers. Data came from immunoSEQ multiplex PCR; TCRdb stores just in-frame clones and leaves some out. The sample yields tens of thousands of clones, of which the top ten take up 11%. What was sequenced was PBMCs. These TCRs come from a woman in her forties or fifties in good health and CMV-seropositive.

The J gene is TRBJ1-1, the V gene TRBV9; TRBD1 might be the D (6 bases). Germline-derived CDR1 and CDR2 are SGDLS and YYNGEE. V lost 4 bases to trimming and J lost 6 bases, with 19 bases between them. The length of the CDR3 is 15 residues. CDR3 amino acids: CASSPGVGGFAEAFF. The CDR3 bases are TGTGCCAGCAGCCCAGGGGTAGGTGGCTTCGCTGAAGCTTTCTTT.

V gene TRBV7-6 combines with J gene TRBJ1-2, with 7 bases that match TRBD1. The length of the CDR3 is 16 residues. Germline CDR1 is SGHVS and CDR2 is FNYEAQ. V lost 1 base, J lost 6 bases, and 11 bases stayed unmatched. The CDR3 DNA sequence: TGTGCCAGCAGCTTAGGGGTCGGTAGGGGGCAGGATGGCTACACCTTC. The encoded protein is CASSLGVGRGQDGYTF.

The J gene is TRBJ2-3, the V gene TRBV4-3, with 8 bases fitting TRBD2. The CDR3 has 15 amino acids. The junction had 8 bases not matched to a gene; V was cut back by 4 bases and J by 5 bases. Germline CDR1 is LGHNA and CDR2 is YSLEER. As DNA, the CDR3 is TGCGCCAGCAGCCCGCGAGCGGGGGCGGGAGATACGCAGTATTTT. Protein sequence: CASSPRAGAGDTQYF.

The chain is built from TRBV6-5 and TRBJ1-2; weak D call: TRBD1 (5 bases). V was clipped by 2 bases and J by 10 bases, with 20 bases between them. The CDR3 runs 15 residues. Germline V gives CDR1 MNHEY, CDR2 SVGAGI. CDR3 DNA sequence: TGTGCCAGCAGTTACGCCCGGGGCGGGCAGGGACTCTACACCTTC. Its protein product is CASSYARGGQGLYTF.

The J gene is TRBJ1-2, the V gene TRBV6-5, with D hard to call. The V gene lost 5 bases and the J gene lost 0 bases, with 13 bases spanning the gap. This CDR3 comprises 15 residues. CDR1 and CDR2 (germline): MNHEY, SVGAGI. The CDR3, as DNA: TGTGCCAGCAGTCGATCCTTAGCTGCTAACTATGGCTACACCTTC. Its protein is CASSRSLAANYGYTF.

The V gene is TRBV30, the J gene TRBJ1-4, with unresolved D. The V gene lost 4 bases and the J gene lost 0 bases, with 9 bases spanning the gap. CDR3 size: 14 residues. Germline lookup yields CDR1 GTSNPN and CDR2 SVGIG (reference sequence). CDR3 nucleotide sequence: TGTGCCTGGAAACAGACCACAACTAATGAAAAACTGTTTTTT. Translated: CAWKQTTTNEKLFF.

This chain uses TRBV2 with TRBJ1-6; 7 bases are shared with TRBD1. V shed 8 bases, J shed 7 bases, and the junction held 8 bases outside the gene matches. The CDR3 spans 14 residues. Germline V gene lookup returns CDR1 SNHLY and CDR2 FYNNEI. CDR3 amino acids: CASSGSTGNSPLHF. In nucleotides, the CDR3 is TGTGCCAGCTCTGGTTCGACAGGGAATTCACCCCTCCACTTT.

The chain couples TRBV18 to TRBJ1-1, with TRBD1 as a possible D gene (6 bases). The V gene's germline CDR1 is KGHSH and CDR2 LQKENI. This CDR3 is 14 amino acids long. V lost 6 bases to trimming and J lost 0 bases, with 11 bases between them. The DNA for the CDR3 is TGTGCCAGCTCTTCAGGGGTCCTGAACACTGAAGCTTTCTTT. This gives the protein CASSSGVLNTEAFF.

The rearrangement links TRBV19 to TRBJ1-2; the match to TRBD1 covers 7 bases. The junction had 6 bases not matched to a gene; V was cut back by 6 bases and J by 5 bases. This CDR3 has 13 residues. CDR1 is LNHDA, CDR2 SQIVND, per germline (reference sequence). The DNA of the CDR3 is TGTGCCAGTAGCGGACAGGTCGTATATGGCTACACCTTC. Its protein is CASSGQVVYGYTF.

The chain employs TRBV5-1 and TRBJ2-7; possibly TRBD2 for D (6 bases). Germline CDR1 reads SGHRS; CDR2 reads YFSETQ. The CDR3 sequence is 15 residues long. The ends were cut back, 4 bases at V and 6 bases at J, with 20 bases in the middle. In DNA form, the CDR3 reads TGCGCCAGCAGCGGGGAGGCGCGGGCCCTGGGCGAGCAGTACTTC. This sequence encodes CASSGEARALGEQYF.

Worth noting for this clone: The sample has other DNA sequences that encode this CDR3 too. The rearrangement uses TRBV13 and TRBJ1-1; maybe TRBD1 (5 bases). Trimming shortened V by 10 bases and J by 1 base, and 28 bases separated the two germline ends. The CDR3 totals 18 residues. Germline CDR1 and CDR2: PRHDT and FYEKMQ (reference sequence). The CDR3 reads CATRQGGGWFPQNTEAFF. DNA for the CDR3: TGTGCCACTAGGCAGGGAGGAGGATGGTTCCCTCAGAACACTGAAGCTTTCTTT.

The chain links TRBV27 to TRBJ2-7; D might be TRBD2 (6 bases). Germline V gene sequence: CDR1 MNHEY, CDR2 SMNVEV (reference sequence). V was shortened by 7 bases and J by 7 bases, with 20 bases between the two germline ends. The CDR3 runs to 14 residues. This CDR3 is CASKERVLGGEQYF. The CDR3 nucleotides read TGTGCCAGCAAAGAGCGGGTTTTGGGAGGAGAGCAGTACTTC.

J is TRBJ2-3 and V is TRBV10-2, with TRBD1 matching 12 bases. Germline V lookup: CDR1 WSHSY, CDR2 SAAADI. The CDR3 runs to 16 residues. V was pared by 6 bases and J by 5 bases, with 9 bases of the junction left unmatched. The CDR3, as DNA: TGCGCCAGCAGAGGAGGGACAGGGGGCTTTAAAGATACGCAGTATTTT. Translated, it gives CASRGGTGGFKDTQYF.

This chain joins TRBV19 and TRBJ2-7; D is perhaps TRBD2 (6 bases). The CDR3 consists of 13 residues. Deletions cut 6 bases from V and 7 bases from J, with 16 bases between. CDR1 and CDR2 from the germline V gene are LNHDA and SQIVND (reference sequence). CDR3 sequence reads: CASSRGSAGEQYF. The CDR3 DNA follows: TGTGCCAGTAGCCGGGGGTCCGCTGGAGAGCAGTACTTC.

This chain uses TRBV14 with TRBJ1-1; D remains ambiguous. V was trimmed by 1 base and J by 4 bases, leaving 13 bases between them. The CDR3 runs 15 residues. The germline gives CDR1 SGHDN, CDR2 FVKESK. Here the CDR3 DNA reads TGTGCCAGCAGCCAAGTCCTGGGCGTGACCACTGAAGCTTTCTTT. Residues: CASSQVLGVTTEAFF.

V and J are TRBV2 and TRBJ1-2; D unresolved. The CDR3 has 13 residues. Trimming removed 7 bases from V and 8 bases from J, with 17 bases in between. Germline-derived CDR1 and CDR2 are SNHLY and FYNNEI. The CDR3 loop reads CASTRLEIGGYTF. Here the CDR3 DNA reads TGTGCCAGCACCCGACTAGAAATCGGCGGCTACACCTTC.

The J gene is TRBJ1-6, the V gene TRBV7-2; TRBD1 matches at 7 bases. Germline V gene lookup returns CDR1 SGHTA and CDR2 FQGNSA. Losses at the gene ends were 5 bases for V and 7 bases for J; bases not matched to a gene: 2. The CDR3 spans 13 residues. The CDR3 nucleotides read TGTGCCAGCAGCGCGACAGGGAATTCACCCCTCCACTTT. Translation: CASSATGNSPLHF. Full variable domain (outside the CDR3, taken from reference TRBV7-2 and TRBJ1-6): GAGVSQSPSNKVTEKGKDVELRCDPISGHTALYWYRQSLGQGLEFLIYFQGNSAPDKSGLPSDRFSAERTGGSVSTLTIQRTQQEDSAVYLCASSATGNSPLHFGNGTRLTVT.

The genes are TRBV18 and TRBJ1-2; 11 nucleotides agree with TRBD1. The V gene's germline CDR1 is KGHSH and CDR2 LQKENI. V was pared by 0 bases and J by 6 bases, with 3 bases of the junction left unmatched. The CDR3 spans 15 residues. CDR3 coding DNA: TGTGCCAGCTCACCACCGGTGGACAGGGGGCATGGCTACACCTTC. Translated: CASSPPVDRGHGYTF.

This chain joins TRBV2 and TRBJ1-1; D gene ambiguous. Trimming removed 5 bases from V and 1 base from J, with 8 bases in between. CDR3 size: 13 residues. CDR1 and CDR2 (germline): SNHLY, FYNNEI. The CDR3 DNA follows: TGTGCCAGCAGTTCCACAACGAACACTGAAGCTTTCTTT. It specifies CASSSTTNTEAFF.

The V and J genes are TRBV2 and TRBJ1-5; D gene unclear. The germline gives CDR1 SNHLY, CDR2 FYNNEI. Between the trimmed V and J ends, which lost 6 bases and 3 bases, there was a span of 21 bases. This CDR3 has 17 amino acids. CDR3 in DNA: TGTGCCAGCAGCGACCCAACGACGTGGAGTATCAATCAGCCCCAGCATTTT. This sequence encodes CASSDPTTWSINQPQHF.

This chain uses TRBV6-1 with TRBJ1-5, with D tentatively TRBD1 (5 bases). Trimming took 7 bases from V and 0 from J, leaving 13 bases between them. Germline V gene data show CDR1 as MNHNS and CDR2 as SASEGT. CDR3 length: 15 amino acids. The CDR3 protein is CASNTGPYSNQPQHF. CDR3 DNA: TGTGCCAGCAACACAGGTCCCTATAGCAATCAGCCCCAGCATTTT.